This note documents a single TCR beta chain sequence. Its cognate antigen is unknown. CDR3 length equals 15 residues. This specimen belongs to a study of lymphopenia after photon versus proton radiotherapy. The table came from immunoSEQ multiplex PCR; TCRdb's copy has only in-frame clones and leaves some out. The top ten clones hold around 5% of a sample with 150,000 to 200,000 clones, about nine tenths of them seen once. Whole-study results and caveats: Photon-treated patients lost naive T cells and TCR diversity; proton-treated stayed stable.

The V gene is TRBV21-1, the J gene TRBJ1-2. TRBV21-1 is reported as a pseudogene. The sequencing here drew on peripheral blood, taken from a patient treated with photon-based radiotherapy. This sequence was found in a man between 45 and 60 years old with gastric cancer. In DNA, the CDR3 is TGTGCCAGCAGCAAAGTTTCGGGTTGCGCGTATGGCTACACCTTC. Protein: CASSKVSGCAYGYTF.